This T cell receptor (beta chain) was sequenced in a study of T cells in Graves' hyperthyroidism and ophthalmopathy. This clonotype was seen many times. Over 18 months, lack of ophthalmopathy progression marked Graves' hyperthyroidism as stable. These patients, aged 18 to 65, had recently diagnosed hyperthyroidism lasting under 2 months. RNA transcripts provided the source from which TCR beta CDR3 regions were amplified. The HTBI primer set served for first-round RT-PCR of the TCR CDR3. TCRdb re-called the multiplex PCR reads through MiXCR, storing one row per CDR3 protein. The table records nearly 750,000 distinct CDR3 sequences, about 35% of them present only once. With 0 bases removed from V and 0 bases from J, the gap between germline ends came to 6 bases. CDR3 length: 15 amino acids. Germline assignment: CDR1 LGHNA and CDR2 YSLEER.

This receptor was taken from a middle-aged woman with Graves' hyperthyroidism. This sequence joins TRBV4-3 and TRBJ1-5; D unresolved. The sequencing input was blood. The DNA for the CDR3 is TGCGCCAGCAGCCAAGATCACGGTAGCAATCAGCCCCAGCATTTT. This encodes CASSQDHGSNQPQHF.